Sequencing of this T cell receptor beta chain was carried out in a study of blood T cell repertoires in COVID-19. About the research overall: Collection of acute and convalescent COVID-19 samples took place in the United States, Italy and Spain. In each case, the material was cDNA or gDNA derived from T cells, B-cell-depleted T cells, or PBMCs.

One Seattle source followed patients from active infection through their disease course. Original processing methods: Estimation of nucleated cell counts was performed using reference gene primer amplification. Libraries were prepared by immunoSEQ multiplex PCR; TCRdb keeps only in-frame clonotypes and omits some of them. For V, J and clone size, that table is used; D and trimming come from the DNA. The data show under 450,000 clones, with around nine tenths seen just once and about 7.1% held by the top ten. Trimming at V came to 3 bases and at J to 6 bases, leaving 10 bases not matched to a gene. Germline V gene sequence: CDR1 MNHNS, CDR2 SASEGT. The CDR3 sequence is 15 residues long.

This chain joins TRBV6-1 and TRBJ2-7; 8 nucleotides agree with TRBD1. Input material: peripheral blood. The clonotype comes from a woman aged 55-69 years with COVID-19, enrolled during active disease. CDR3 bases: TGTGCCAGCAGTGAGCAGGGGGCGGTTCTCCGCGAGCAGTACTTC. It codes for CASSEQGAVLREQYF.